Given below is one T cell receptor beta chain in context. No antigen is known for it. The data were produced by immunoSEQ multiplex PCR, yet TCRdb's version contains in-frame clones alone and is incomplete. Of under 150,000 clones in the sample, more than 65% were seen once. The record originates from a study of T cell responses to AZD1222 COVID-19 vaccine. Study-wide findings and caveats: Clonal diversity may have been underestimated, and the donors were mostly white British, with more females than males.

V lost 7 bases to trimming and J lost 2 bases, with 15 bases between them. Looked up from germline, CDR1 is LNHDA and CDR2 is SQIVND (reference sequence). The CDR3 totals 14 residues. Sequenced material: peripheral blood, taken 28 days after the second AZD1222 dose. V gene TRBV19 combines with J gene TRBJ2-7; D gene uncertain. This sequence originates from an adult who received the AZD1222 COVID-19 vaccine. The CDR3 region has the DNA TGTGCCAGTACCCCAATGGGCCGGACCTACGAGCAGTACTTC. Encoded protein: CASTPMGRTYEQYF.